Given below is one T cell receptor (beta chain) in context. Its target is unknown. This entry belongs to a study of T cell responses to AZD1222 COVID-19 vaccine. General study findings and limits: Possibly, clonal diversity was underestimated; donors were largely white British and included more females.

The protocol was immunoSEQ multiplex PCR, while the TCRdb copy is restricted to in-frame clones and leaves out a portion. The data hold roughly 110,000 clones, with 90% observed a single time. CDR1 and CDR2 from the germline V gene are MNHEY and SVGEGT. V lost 6 bases and J lost 0, with 24 bases in between. The length of the CDR3 is 18 residues. The sample here was peripheral blood, taken on day 0 of AZD1222 vaccination. This TCR was sampled from an adult in good health. The chain joins TRBV6-2 or TRBV6-3 to TRBJ2-7; D is possibly TRBD2 (6 bases). The chain's CDR3 is CASSRHATGTSSSYEQYF. CDR3 bases: TGTGCCAGCAGCAGACATGCTACCGGGACTTCGAGCTCCTACGAGCAGTACTTC.